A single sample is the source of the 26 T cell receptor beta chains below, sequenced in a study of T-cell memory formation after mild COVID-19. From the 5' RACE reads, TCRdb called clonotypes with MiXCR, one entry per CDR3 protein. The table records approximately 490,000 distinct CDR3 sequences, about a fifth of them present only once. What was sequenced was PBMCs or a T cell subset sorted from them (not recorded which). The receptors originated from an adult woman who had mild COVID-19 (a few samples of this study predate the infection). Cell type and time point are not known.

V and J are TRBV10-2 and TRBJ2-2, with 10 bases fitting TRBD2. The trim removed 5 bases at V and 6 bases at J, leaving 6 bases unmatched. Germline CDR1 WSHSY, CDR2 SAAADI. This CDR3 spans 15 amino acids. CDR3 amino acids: CASSFNLAGAGELFF. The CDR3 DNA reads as TGCGCCAGCAGTTTTAACCTAGCGGGAGCCGGGGAGCTGTTTTTT.

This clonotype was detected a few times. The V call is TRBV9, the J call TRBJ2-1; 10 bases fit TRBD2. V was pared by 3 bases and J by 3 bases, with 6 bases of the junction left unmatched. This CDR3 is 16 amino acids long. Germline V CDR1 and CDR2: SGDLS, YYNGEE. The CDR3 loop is CASSALGLAVYNEQFF. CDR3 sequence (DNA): TGTGCCAGCAGCGCTCTTGGACTAGCGGTCTACAATGAGCAGTTCTTC.

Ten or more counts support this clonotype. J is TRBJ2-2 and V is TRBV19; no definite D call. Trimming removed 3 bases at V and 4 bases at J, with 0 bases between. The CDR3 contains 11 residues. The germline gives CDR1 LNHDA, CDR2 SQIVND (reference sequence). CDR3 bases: TGTGCCAGTAGTATCACCGGGGAGCTGTTTTTT. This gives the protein CASSITGELFF.

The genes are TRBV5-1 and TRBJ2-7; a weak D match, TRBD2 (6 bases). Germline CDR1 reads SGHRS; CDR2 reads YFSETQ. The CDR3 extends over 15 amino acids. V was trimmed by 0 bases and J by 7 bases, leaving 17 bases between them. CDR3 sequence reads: CASSLVEGSTTEQYF. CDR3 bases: TGCGCCAGCAGCTTGGTGGAGGGCTCTACTACGGAGCAGTACTTC.

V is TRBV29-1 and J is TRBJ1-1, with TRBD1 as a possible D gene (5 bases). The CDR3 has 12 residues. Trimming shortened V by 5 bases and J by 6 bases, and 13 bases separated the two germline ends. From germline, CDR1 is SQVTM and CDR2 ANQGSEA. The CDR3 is CSVYGQGSEAFF. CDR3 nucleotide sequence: TGCAGCGTTTACGGTCAGGGCTCTGAAGCTTTCTTT.

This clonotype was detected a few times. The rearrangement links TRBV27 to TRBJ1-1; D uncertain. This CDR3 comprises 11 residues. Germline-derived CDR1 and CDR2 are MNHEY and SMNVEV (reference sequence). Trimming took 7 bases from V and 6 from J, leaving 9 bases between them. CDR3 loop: CASTLGAEAFF. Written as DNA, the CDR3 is TGTGCCAGCACTCTTGGAGCTGAAGCTTTCTTT.

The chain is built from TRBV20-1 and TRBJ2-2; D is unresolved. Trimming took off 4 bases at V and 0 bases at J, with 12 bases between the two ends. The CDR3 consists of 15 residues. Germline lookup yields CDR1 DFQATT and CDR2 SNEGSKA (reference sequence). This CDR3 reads CSATIAVANTGELFF. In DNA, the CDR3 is TGCAGTGCTACAATAGCAGTCGCGAACACCGGGGAGCTGTTTTTT.

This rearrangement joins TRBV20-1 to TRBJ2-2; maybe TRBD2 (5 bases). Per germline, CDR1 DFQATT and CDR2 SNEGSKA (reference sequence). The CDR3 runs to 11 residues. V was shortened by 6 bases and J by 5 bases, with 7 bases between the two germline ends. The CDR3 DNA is TGCAGTGCCAGGAGGACCGGGGAGCTGTTTTTT. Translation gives CSARRTGELFF.

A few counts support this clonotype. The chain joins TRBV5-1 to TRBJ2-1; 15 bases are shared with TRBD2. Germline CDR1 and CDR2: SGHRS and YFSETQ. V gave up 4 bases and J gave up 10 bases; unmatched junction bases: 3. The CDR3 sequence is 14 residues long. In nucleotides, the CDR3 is TGCGCCAGCAGCCCGGGACTAGCGGGGGGAGAGCAGTTCTTC. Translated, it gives CASSPGLAGGEQFF.

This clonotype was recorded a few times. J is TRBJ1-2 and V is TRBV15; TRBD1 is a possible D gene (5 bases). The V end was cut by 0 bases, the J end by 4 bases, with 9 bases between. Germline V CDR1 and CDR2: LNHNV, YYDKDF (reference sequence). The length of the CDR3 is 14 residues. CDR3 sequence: CATSRDQGSYGYTF. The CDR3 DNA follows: TGTGCCACCAGCAGAGATCAGGGTAGCTATGGCTACACCTTC. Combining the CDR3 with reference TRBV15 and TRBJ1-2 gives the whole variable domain DAMVIQNPRYQVTQFGKPVTLSCSQTLNHNVMYWYQQKSSQAPKLLFHYYDKDFNNEADTPDNFQSRRPNTSFCFLDIRSPGLGDTAMYLCATSRDQGSYGYTFGSGTRLTVV.

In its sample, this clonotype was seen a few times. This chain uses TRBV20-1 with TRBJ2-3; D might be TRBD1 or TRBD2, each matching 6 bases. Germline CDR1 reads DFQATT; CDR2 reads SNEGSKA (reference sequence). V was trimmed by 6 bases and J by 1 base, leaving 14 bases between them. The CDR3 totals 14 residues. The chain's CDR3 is CSAPKEGGTDTQYF. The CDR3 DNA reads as TGCAGTGCACCGAAGGAGGGGGGCACAGATACGCAGTATTTT.

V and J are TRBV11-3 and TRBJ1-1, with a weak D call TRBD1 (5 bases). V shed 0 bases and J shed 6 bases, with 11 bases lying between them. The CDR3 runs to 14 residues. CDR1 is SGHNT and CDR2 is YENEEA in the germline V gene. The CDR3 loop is CASSLEGRVAEAFF. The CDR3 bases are TGTGCCAGCAGCTTAGAGGGCAGGGTGGCTGAAGCTTTCTTT.

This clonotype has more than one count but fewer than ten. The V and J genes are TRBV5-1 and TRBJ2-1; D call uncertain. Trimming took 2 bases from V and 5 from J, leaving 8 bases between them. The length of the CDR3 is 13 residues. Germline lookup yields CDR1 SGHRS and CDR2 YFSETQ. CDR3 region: CASSFGPHNEQFF. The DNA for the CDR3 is TGCGCCAGCAGCTTTGGCCCGCACAATGAGCAGTTCTTC.

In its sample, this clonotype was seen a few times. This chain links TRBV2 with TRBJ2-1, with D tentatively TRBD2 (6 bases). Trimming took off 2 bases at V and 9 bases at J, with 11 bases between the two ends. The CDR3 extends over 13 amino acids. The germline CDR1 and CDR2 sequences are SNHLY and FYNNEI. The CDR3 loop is CASSENWRGEQFF. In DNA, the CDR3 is TGTGCCAGCAGTGAAAACTGGCGGGGTGAGCAGTTCTTC. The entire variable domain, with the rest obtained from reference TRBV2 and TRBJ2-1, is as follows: EPEVTQTPSHQVTQMGQEVILRCVPISNHLYFYWYRQILGQKVEFLVSFYNNEISEKSEIFDDQFSVERPDGSNFTLKIRSTKLEDSAMYFCASSENWRGEQFFGPGTRLTVL.

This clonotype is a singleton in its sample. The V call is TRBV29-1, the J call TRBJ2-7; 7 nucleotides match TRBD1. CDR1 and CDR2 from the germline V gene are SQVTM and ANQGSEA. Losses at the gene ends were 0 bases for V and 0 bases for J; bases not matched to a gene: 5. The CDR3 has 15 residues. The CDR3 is CSVEDRGSSSYEQYF. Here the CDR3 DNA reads TGCAGCGTTGAAGACAGGGGGTCGAGCTCCTACGAGCAGTACTTC.

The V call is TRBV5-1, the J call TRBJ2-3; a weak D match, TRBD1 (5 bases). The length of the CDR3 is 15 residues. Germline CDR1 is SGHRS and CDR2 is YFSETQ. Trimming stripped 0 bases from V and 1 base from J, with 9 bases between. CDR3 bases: TGCGCCAGCAGCTTGGACAGGCCAGGCACAGATACGCAGTATTTT. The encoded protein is CASSLDRPGTDTQYF.

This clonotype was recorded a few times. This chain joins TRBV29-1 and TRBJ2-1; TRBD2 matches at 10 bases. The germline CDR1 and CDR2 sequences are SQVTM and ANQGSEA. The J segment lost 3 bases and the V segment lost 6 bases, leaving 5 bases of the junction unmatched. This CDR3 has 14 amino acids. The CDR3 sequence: CSVTGLALYNEQFF. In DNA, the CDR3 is TGCAGCGTAACGGGACTAGCGCTCTACAATGAGCAGTTCTTC.

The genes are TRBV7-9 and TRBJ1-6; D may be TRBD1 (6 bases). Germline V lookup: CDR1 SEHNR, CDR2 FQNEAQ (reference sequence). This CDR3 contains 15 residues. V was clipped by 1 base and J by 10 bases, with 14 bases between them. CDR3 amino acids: CASSLGGQGVSPLHF. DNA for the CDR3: TGTGCCAGCAGCTTAGGGGGGCAGGGTGTCTCACCCCTCCACTTT.

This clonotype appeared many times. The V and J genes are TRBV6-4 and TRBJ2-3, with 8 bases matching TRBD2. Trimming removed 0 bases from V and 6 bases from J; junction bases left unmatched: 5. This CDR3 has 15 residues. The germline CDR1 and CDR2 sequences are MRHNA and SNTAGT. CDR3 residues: CASSDSSGGGDTQYF. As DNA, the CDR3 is TGTGCCAGCAGTGACTCGAGCGGGGGTGGGGATACGCAGTATTTT.

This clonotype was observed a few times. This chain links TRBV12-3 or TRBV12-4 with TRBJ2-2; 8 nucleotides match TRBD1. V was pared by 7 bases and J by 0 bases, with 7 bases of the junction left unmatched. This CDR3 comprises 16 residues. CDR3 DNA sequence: TGTGCCAGCACCCCTCAGGGACAGGCGAACACCGGGGAGCTGTTTTTT. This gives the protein CASTPQGQANTGELFF.

Here the CDR3 reads CASSLTGHLQREFENTQYF. CDR3 DNA sequence: TGTGCCAGCAGCTTAACAGGCCATTTGCAGCGGGAGTTTGAAAATACGCAGTATTTT. This chain uses TRBV7-3 with TRBJ2-3, with 8 bases aligning to TRBD2. With V trimmed by 0 bases and J by 7 bases, 18 bases remained unmatched. This CDR3 region has 19 residues. CDR1 and CDR2 from the germline V gene are SGHTA and FQGTGA.

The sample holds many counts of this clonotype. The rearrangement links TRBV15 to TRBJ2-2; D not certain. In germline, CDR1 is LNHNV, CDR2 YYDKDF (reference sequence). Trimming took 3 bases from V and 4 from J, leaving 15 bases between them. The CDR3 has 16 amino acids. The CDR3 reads CATSSVNPYPTGELFF. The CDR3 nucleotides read TGTGCCACCAGCAGCGTCAATCCCTACCCCACCGGGGAGCTGTTTTTT.

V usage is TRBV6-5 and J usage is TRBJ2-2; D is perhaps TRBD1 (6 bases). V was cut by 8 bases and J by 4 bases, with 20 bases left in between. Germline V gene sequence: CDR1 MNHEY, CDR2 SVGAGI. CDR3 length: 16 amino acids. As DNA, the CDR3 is TGTGCCAGCGGCTCGTCGACAGGCCACCCCACCGGGGAGCTGTTTTTT. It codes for CASGSSTGHPTGELFF.

The CDR3 DNA is TGTGCCACCAGCAGAGGTGGTACAGGGAACACCGGGGAGCTGTTTTTT. This gives the protein CATSRGGTGNTGELFF. The V call is TRBV15, the J call TRBJ2-2; D possibly corresponds to TRBD1 (5 bases). CDR1 is LNHNV, CDR2 YYDKDF, per germline (reference sequence). There are 16 residues in the CDR3. Between the trimmed V and J ends, which lost 1 base and 1 base, there was a span of 10 bases.

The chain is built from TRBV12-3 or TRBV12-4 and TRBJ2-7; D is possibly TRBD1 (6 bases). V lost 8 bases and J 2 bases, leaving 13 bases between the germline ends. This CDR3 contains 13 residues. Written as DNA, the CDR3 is TGTGCCAGCCGACTTGGGGGCGCCTACGAGCAGTACTTC. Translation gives CASRLGGAYEQYF.

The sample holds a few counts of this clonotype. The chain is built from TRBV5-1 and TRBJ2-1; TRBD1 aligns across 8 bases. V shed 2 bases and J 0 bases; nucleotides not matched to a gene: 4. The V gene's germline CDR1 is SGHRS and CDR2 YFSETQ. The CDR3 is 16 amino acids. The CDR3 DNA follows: TGCGCCAGCAGCTTCTCAGGACAGGGCTCCTACAATGAGCAGTTCTTC. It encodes CASSFSGQGSYNEQFF.